This T cell receptor beta chain was documented in a study of T-cell memory formation after mild COVID-19. This CDR3 has 12 amino acids. Germline assignment: CDR1 MGHRA and CDR2 YSYEKL. V was trimmed by 3 bases and J by 5 bases, leaving 7 bases between them. General study findings and limits: A subset of responding clones appeared in pre-infection memory, suggesting cross-reactive memory joined. The CD4+ clones that contracted clustered mainly within CM and EM, and the CD8+ clones concentrated in EMRA.

TCRdb analysed the 5' RACE reads with MiXCR anew, one entry per CDR3 protein. The sample includes hundreds of thousands of distinct CDR3 sequences, approximately 20% seen only once; the top ten take approximately 8.4%. The sample holds a few counts of this clonotype. Its antigen is not identified. This chain joins TRBV4-1 and TRBJ2-5; D unclear. This sequence was found in an adult woman who had mild COVID-19 (a few samples of this study predate the infection). Cell type and time point are not known. Sequenced input: PBMCs or a T cell subset sorted from them (not recorded which). The CDR3 reads CASSHIMETQYF. CDR3 DNA: TGCGCCAGCAGCCACATCATGGAGACCCAGTACTTC.